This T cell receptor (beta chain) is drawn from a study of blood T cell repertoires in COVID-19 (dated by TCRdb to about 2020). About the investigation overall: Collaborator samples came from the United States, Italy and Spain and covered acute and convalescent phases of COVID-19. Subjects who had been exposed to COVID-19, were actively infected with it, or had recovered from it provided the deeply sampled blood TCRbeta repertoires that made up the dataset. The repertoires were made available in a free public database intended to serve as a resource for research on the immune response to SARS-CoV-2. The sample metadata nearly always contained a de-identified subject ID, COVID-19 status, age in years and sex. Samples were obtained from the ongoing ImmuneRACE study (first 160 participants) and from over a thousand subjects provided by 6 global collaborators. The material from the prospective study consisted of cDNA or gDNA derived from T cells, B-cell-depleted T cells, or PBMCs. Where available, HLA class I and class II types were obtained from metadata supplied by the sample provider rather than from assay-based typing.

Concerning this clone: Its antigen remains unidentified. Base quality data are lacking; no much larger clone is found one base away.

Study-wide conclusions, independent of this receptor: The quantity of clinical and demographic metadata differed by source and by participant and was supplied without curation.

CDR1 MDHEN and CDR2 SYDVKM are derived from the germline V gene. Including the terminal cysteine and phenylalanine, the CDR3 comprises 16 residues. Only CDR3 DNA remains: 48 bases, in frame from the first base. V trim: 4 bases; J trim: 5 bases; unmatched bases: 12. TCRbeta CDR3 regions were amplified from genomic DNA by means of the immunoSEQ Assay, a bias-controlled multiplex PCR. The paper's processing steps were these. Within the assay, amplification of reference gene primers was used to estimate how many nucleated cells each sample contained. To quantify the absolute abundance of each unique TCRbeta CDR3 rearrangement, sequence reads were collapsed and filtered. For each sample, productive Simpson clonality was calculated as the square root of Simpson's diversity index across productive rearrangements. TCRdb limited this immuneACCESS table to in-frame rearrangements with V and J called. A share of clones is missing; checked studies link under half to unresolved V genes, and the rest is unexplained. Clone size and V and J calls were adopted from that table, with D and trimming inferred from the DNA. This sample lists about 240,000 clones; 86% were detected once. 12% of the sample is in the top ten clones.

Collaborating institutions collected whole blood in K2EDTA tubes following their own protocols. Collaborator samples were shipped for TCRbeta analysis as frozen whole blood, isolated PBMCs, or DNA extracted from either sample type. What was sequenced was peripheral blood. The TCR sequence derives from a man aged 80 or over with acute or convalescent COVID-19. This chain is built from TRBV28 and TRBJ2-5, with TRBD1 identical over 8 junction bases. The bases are TGTGCCAGCAGTTCGGTCGGACAGGGTAGTTGGGAGACCCAGTACTTC. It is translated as CASSSVGQGSWETQYF.